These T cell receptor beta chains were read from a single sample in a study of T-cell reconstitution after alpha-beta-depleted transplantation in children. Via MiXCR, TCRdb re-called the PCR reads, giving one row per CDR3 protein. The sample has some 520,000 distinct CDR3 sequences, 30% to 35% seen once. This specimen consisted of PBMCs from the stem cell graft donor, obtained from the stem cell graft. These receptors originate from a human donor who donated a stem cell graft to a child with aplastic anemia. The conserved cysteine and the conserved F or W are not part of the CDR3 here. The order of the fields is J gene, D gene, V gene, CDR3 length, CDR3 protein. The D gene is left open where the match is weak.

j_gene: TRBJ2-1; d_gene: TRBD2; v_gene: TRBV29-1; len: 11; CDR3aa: SATAGGGDEQF
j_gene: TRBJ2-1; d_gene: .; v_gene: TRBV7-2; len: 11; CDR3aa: ASSSTSNNEQF
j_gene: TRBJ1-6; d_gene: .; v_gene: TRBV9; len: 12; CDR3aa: ASSAGQLVSPLH
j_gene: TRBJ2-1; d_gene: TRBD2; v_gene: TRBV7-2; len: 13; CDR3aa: ASRSAGVFYNEQF
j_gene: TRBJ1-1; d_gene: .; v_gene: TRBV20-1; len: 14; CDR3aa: SARAGTPRANTEAF
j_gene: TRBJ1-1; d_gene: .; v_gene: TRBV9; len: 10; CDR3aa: ASGPRDTEAF
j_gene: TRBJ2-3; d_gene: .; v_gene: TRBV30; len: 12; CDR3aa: AWSSTGPGDTQY
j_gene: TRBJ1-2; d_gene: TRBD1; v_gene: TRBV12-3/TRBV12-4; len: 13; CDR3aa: ASSLTGALNYGYT
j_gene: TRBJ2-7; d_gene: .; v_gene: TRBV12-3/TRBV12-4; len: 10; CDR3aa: ASRLDSYEQY
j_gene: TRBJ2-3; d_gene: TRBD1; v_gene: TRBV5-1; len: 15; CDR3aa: ASSAGRSGTGEDTQY
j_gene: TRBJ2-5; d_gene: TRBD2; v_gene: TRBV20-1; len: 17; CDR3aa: SARKVGGTSGRIQETQY